This T cell receptor beta chain was identified in a study of shared clonotypes between healthy human individuals. Several immunoSEQ plates received, in even portions, the genomic DNA of each subset. Method: immunoSEQ multiplex PCR; TCRdb's copy keeps in-frame clones and lacks some. This repertoire shows more than 2 million clones, 85% to 95% found once; its top ten account for 0.1% to 0.15%. The sample was naive CD4+ T cells sorted from blood. Subset noted: CD45RA+ positively selected. The sequence was obtained from a man aged 18 to 29 in good health.

CDR3 protein: CASSVGQRMGNTGELFF. The CDR3 DNA reads as TGCGCCAGCAGTGTTGGTCAGAGAATGGGGAACACCGGGGAGCTGTTTTTT. The chain joins TRBV10-2 to TRBJ2-2; D ambiguous. V was trimmed by 4 bases and J by 1 base, leaving 16 bases between them. CDR3 length: 17 residues. Looked up from germline, CDR1 is WSHSY and CDR2 is SAAADI.